These T cell receptor beta chains were read from a single sample in a study of T cell repertoires in cytomegalovirus infection. The antigens these receptors bind are not known. TCRdb reprocessed the reads with MiXCR, giving one entry per CDR3 protein. The sample holds 570,000 or so distinct CDR3 sequences, just under 40% seen once. This sample comprised cultured PBMCs, obtained from culture after CMV antigen stimulation. The receptors were gathered from a human donor in good health (CMV status not recorded). Some clones in this sample may be carry-over from other donors' samples. The CDR3 runs from the conserved cysteine through the conserved F or W. A D gene is named only where the DNA matches it firmly. Not all rows give a size; the values are once, few, many and, for expanded clones, a class.

CDR3aa,CDR3nt,j_gene,abundance,v_gene,len,d_gene
CSASGGGYNSPLHF,TGCAGTGCTTCCGGCGGGGGCTATAATTCACCCCTCCACTTT,TRBJ1-6,.,TRBV20-1,14,.
CASSPVQGRGNEQFF,TGTGCCAGCTCACCCGTACAGGGGCGAGGCAATGAGCAGTTCTTC,TRBJ2-1,.,TRBV18,15,TRBD1
CAVAQGRGNTIYF,TGTGCCGTAGCTCAGGGTCGTGGAAACACCATATATTTT,TRBJ1-3,.,TRBV7-2,13,.
CASSPRLVTAYEQYF,TGTGCCAGCAGCCCCAGACTAGTTACGGCCTACGAGCAGTACTTC,TRBJ2-7,.,TRBV7-2,15,.
CASSLPSGGADEQFF,TGTGCCAGCAGTCTCCCTAGCGGGGGGGCGGATGAGCAGTTCTTC,TRBJ2-1,few,TRBV6-6,15,TRBD2
CASSPRTGSITEAFF,TGTGCCAGCAGTCCCCGGACAGGGAGTATCACTGAAGCTTTCTTT,TRBJ1-1,.,TRBV27,15,TRBD1
CASSEETDTQYF,TGTGCCAGCAGTGAAGAGACAGATACGCAGTATTTT,TRBJ2-3,few,TRBV6-1,12,.
CASSQEVQETQYF,TGTGCCAGCAGCCAAGAGGTACAAGAGACCCAGTACTTC,TRBJ2-5,few,TRBV14,13,.
CASSPQPGPAHDTQYF,TGTGCCAGCAGCCCCCAGCCGGGACCGGCGCACGATACGCAGTATTTT,TRBJ2-3,few,TRBV7-8,16,.
CASSPGAPNTEAFF,TGTGCCAGCAGTCCAGGGGCCCCTAACACTGAAGCTTTCTTT,TRBJ1-1,once,TRBV3-1,14,.
CASSLQREGGETQYF,TGTGCCAGCAGCTTACAGCGGGAGGGTGGGGAGACCCAGTACTTC,TRBJ2-5,.,TRBV7-2,15,TRBD2
CASRSPGLSGYTF,TGTGCCAGCAGATCTCCGGGGTTGAGTGGCTACACCTTC,TRBJ1-2,.,TRBV28,13,.
CASSPTGQGKTQYF,TGTGCCAGCAGTCCTACGGGACAGGGAAAGACCCAGTACTTC,TRBJ2-5,few,TRBV6-6,14,TRBD1
CASIVRATDTQYF,TGTGCCAGCATTGTCAGGGCGACAGATACGCAGTATTTT,TRBJ2-3,few,TRBV6-1,13,.
CASSSVGQGADTQYF,TGTGCCAGCAGCTCCGTAGGGCAGGGTGCAGATACGCAGTATTTT,TRBJ2-3,few,TRBV7-2,15,.
CASMRRGQADYSQHF,TGTGCCAGCATGCGAAGGGGCCAGGCGGATTATTCCCAGCATTTT,TRBJ1-5,.,TRBV6-2/TRBV6-3,15,.
CASSDGTGGPETQYF,TGTGCCAGCAGTGACGGGACAGGGGGTCCAGAGACCCAGTACTTC,TRBJ2-5,many,TRBV6-1,15,TRBD1
CASSPVGLSGNTIYF,TGTGCCAGCAGCCCCGTCGGCCTCTCTGGAAACACCATATATTTT,TRBJ1-3,.,TRBV7-2,15,.
CASSPKRVRSSYEQYF,TGTGCCAGCAGCCCCAAGAGGGTCAGGAGCTCCTACGAGCAGTACTTC,TRBJ2-7,few,TRBV7-8,16,.
CASSLADEQFF,TGTGCCAGCAGCTTAGCCGATGAGCAGTTCTTC,TRBJ2-1,.,TRBV11-2,11,.
CASSLAGLPEAGELFF,TGTGCCAGCAGCTTAGCGGGACTACCGGAGGCCGGGGAGCTGTTTTTT,TRBJ2-2,few,TRBV7-2,16,TRBD2
CASSFLRVETQYF,TGTGCCAGCAGCTTTCTCAGGGTTGAGACCCAGTACTTC,TRBJ2-5,few,TRBV5-5,13,.
CASRDQGLKYEQYF,TGTGCCAGCAGGGATCAGGGGTTGAAGTACGAGCAGTACTTC,TRBJ2-7,.,TRBV28,14,.
CASSLVAGTYTDTQYF,TGTGCCAGCAGCTTAGTAGCAGGGACCTACACAGATACGCAGTATTTT,TRBJ2-3,few,TRBV7-8,16,.
CASSSGVGISDSYEQYF,TGTGCCAGCAGCTCGGGGGTGGGTATAAGTGACTCCTACGAGCAGTACTTC,TRBJ2-7,few,TRBV7-9,17,.
CASSLLGAPYEQYF,TGCGCCAGCAGCTTGCTGGGGGCCCCCTACGAGCAGTACTTC,TRBJ2-7,.,TRBV5-1,14,.
CASSRIMGGQYF,TGTGCCAGCAGCCGAATAATGGGTGGGCAGTACTTC,TRBJ2-7,.,TRBV12-3/TRBV12-4,12,.
CASRWDGNTGELFF,TGTGCCAGCCGATGGGACGGGAACACCGGGGAGCTGTTTTTT,TRBJ2-2,.,TRBV6-1,14,.
CASSWGLAGARAYEQYF,TGTGCCAGCAGCTGGGGACTAGCGGGGGCCCGGGCGTACGAGCAGTACTTC,TRBJ2-7,few,TRBV7-2,17,TRBD2
CASSLEQGGTDTQYF,TGTGCCAGCAGCTTAGAGCAGGGTGGCACAGATACGCAGTATTTT,TRBJ2-3,few,TRBV7-4,15,.
CSASAGSSYNSPLHF,TGCAGTGCTAGTGCCGGGAGCTCCTATAATTCACCCCTCCACTTT,TRBJ1-6,.,TRBV20-1,15,.
CASSPRGSVYEQYF,TGTGCCAGCAGCCCCCGGGGTTCGGTCTACGAGCAGTACTTC,TRBJ2-7,.,TRBV6-5,14,.
CASSAFGRGRNQPQHF,TGTGCCAGCAGCGCTTTTGGGAGGGGGCGCAATCAGCCCCAGCATTTT,TRBJ1-5,few,TRBV12-3/TRBV12-4,16,TRBD1
CASSPNISWGRWNEQFF,TGTGCCAGCTCACCCAACATATCCTGGGGGAGATGGAATGAGCAGTTCTTC,TRBJ2-1,few,TRBV18,17,.
CASSLAFTDRGGEAFF,TGTGCCAGCAGCTTAGCGTTTACGGACAGGGGGGGCGAAGCTTTCTTT,TRBJ1-1,few,TRBV7-8,16,TRBD1
CSVERTAQGETQYF,TGCAGCGTTGAACGGACCGCCCAAGGAGAGACCCAGTACTTC,TRBJ2-5,once,TRBV29-1,14,.
CASSQDRAGVREQFF,TGCGCCAGCAGCCAAGACCGAGCGGGAGTCCGTGAGCAGTTCTTC,TRBJ2-1,.,TRBV4-1,15,TRBD2
CAISGWASGRAYEQYF,TGTGCCATCAGTGGTTGGGCTAGCGGGAGGGCCTACGAGCAGTACTTC,TRBJ2-7,.,TRBV10-3,16,TRBD2
CASRPTLGAGSSYNEQFF,TGTGCCAGCAGACCCACCCTCGGGGCAGGGAGCTCCTACAATGAGCAGTTCTTC,TRBJ2-1,few,TRBV6-2/TRBV6-3,18,.
CASSHKTRTAPSYEQYF,TGTGCCAGCAGCCATAAAACTAGGACAGCGCCTTCCTACGAGCAGTACTTC,TRBJ2-7,few,TRBV3-1,17,.
CASSENVNTIYF,TGTGCCAGCAGCGAAAATGTAAACACCATATATTTT,TRBJ1-3,few,TRBV7-6,12,.
CASTRSSLPLTVAQETQYF,TGCGCCAGCACCCGAAGTTCTCTCCCCCTAACAGTGGCCCAAGAGACCCAGTACTTC,TRBJ2-5,few,TRBV4-1,19,.
CASSLGLAGGPGELFF,TGTGCCAGCAGCCTGGGACTAGCGGGAGGACCCGGGGAGCTGTTTTTT,TRBJ2-2,.,TRBV12-3/TRBV12-4,16,TRBD2
CASSPGVIRGGFAETQYF,TGTGCCAGCAGCCCAGGTGTCATCCGCGGGGGGTTCGCGGAGACCCAGTACTTC,TRBJ2-5,many,TRBV12-3/TRBV12-4,18,TRBD2
CSADGLARDNEQFF,TGCAGTGCGGACGGACTAGCCCGAGACAATGAGCAGTTCTTC,TRBJ2-1,once,TRBV20-1,14,TRBD2
CASSWGPDTQYF,TGTGCCAGCAGCTGGGGGCCTGATACGCAGTATTTT,TRBJ2-3,many,TRBV7-2,12,.